The 18 T cell receptor beta chains listed next were all sequenced from one sample in a study of OX40 agonist ivuxolimab in advanced cancers. Clones were read by immunoSEQ multiplex PCR, and TCRdb kept only the in-frame ones, dropping some. This sample yields about 70,000 clones, of which about 90% are seen a single time; 2% to 2.5% belongs to the top ten. The sequences come from CD4+ or CD8+ T cells sorted from blood, collected in a trial of the OX40 agonist ivuxolimab. The receptors originated from an adult with an advanced solid tumor such as melanoma, head and neck, liver or kidney cancer.

This clone was seen once. This chain links TRBV29-1 with TRBJ2-7; 8 bases line up with TRBD2. This CDR3 is 14 amino acids long. Germline lookup yields CDR1 SQVTM and CDR2 ANQGSEA. Trimming at V came to 6 bases and at J to 0 bases, leaving 7 bases not matched to a gene. CDR3 sequence reads: CSVLFSGTSYEQYF. The DNA for the CDR3 is TGCAGCGTCCTGTTTAGCGGGACCTCCTACGAGCAGTACTTC.

This clone showed up just once. V and J are TRBV7-2 and TRBJ1-1, with TRBD1 matching over 7 bases. V shed 1 base and J 8 bases; nucleotides not matched to a gene: 4. Germline lookup yields CDR1 SGHTA and CDR2 FQGNSA. The CDR3 covers 13 residues. The CDR3: CASSLGQGREAFF. In DNA form, the CDR3 reads TGTGCCAGCAGCTTAGGACAGGGCCGGGAAGCTTTCTTT.

CDR3 nucleotide sequence: TGTGCCTGGAGTGCCGGCGTCTATAATTCACCCCTCCACTTT. Protein product: CAWSAGVYNSPLHF. The chain joins TRBV30 to TRBJ1-6; unclear D gene. The CDR3 runs to 14 residues. CDR1 and CDR2 from the germline V gene are GTSNPN and SVGIG (reference sequence). V was shortened by 1 base and J by 3 bases, with 7 bases between the two germline ends.

The V call is TRBV7-9, the J call TRBJ2-5, with TRBD2 identical over 11 bases. V was clipped by 4 bases and J by 0 bases; unmatched bases: 4. Germline assignment: CDR1 SEHNR and CDR2 FQNEAQ (reference sequence). CDR3 length: 16 residues. The CDR3 reads CASSYRTSGYQETQYF. In nucleotides, the CDR3 is TGTGCCAGCAGCTACCGGACTAGCGGGTACCAAGAGACCCAGTACTTC.

On this clone itself: A read error may account for a junction end that differs from germline. The V gene is TRBV7-3, the J gene TRBJ2-3; TRBD2 might be the D (6 bases). The CDR3 loop spans 15 amino acids. The germline CDR1 and CDR2 sequences are SGHTA and FQGTGA. CDR3 protein: CASGLLGGGTDTQYF. The DNA of the CDR3 is TGTGCCAGCGGCTTACTGGGCGGGGGCACAGATACGCAGTATTTT. The variable domain in full, completed from reference TRBV7-3 and TRBJ2-3, reads GAGVSQTPSNKVTEKGKYVELRCDPISGHTALYWYRQSLGQGPEFLIYFQGTGAADDSGLPNDRFFAVRPEGSVSTLKIQRTERGDSAVYLCASGLLGGGTDTQYFGPGTRLTVL.

The rearrangement links TRBV19 to TRBJ1-5, with D maybe TRBD1 (5 bases). V lost 5 bases and J lost 2, with 16 bases in between. Germline assignment: CDR1 LNHDA and CDR2 SQIVND (reference sequence). The CDR3 runs to 16 residues. CDR3 nucleotides: TGTGCCAGTAGTCCCACCCAGGGAGGGGGCAATCAGCCCCAGCATTTT. Its translation is CASSPTQGGGNQPQHF.

V and J are TRBV7-3 and TRBJ2-3; 8 nucleotides agree with TRBD2. The CDR3 is made up of 14 amino acids. V was pared by 6 bases and J by 6 bases, with 8 bases of the junction left unmatched. Germline CDR1 reads SGHTA; CDR2 reads FQGTGA. The CDR3 region is CASSSGGAGDTQYF. The CDR3 nucleotides are TGTGCCAGCAGTTCCGGGGGGGCCGGTGATACGCAGTATTTT.

This chain joins TRBV28 and TRBJ2-3, with D unclear. Germline values: CDR1 MDHEN, CDR2 SYDVKM. V lost 11 bases to trimming and J lost 5 bases, with 11 bases between them. This CDR3 region has 11 residues. This CDR3 reads CAGEAGDTQYF. The CDR3 DNA reads as TGTGCCGGCGAGGCTGGAGATACGCAGTATTTT.

The chain couples TRBV2 to TRBJ1-5, with D uncertain. Between the trimmed V and J ends, which lost 3 bases and 3 bases, there was a span of 6 bases. CDR3 length equals 13 residues. Germline CDR1 is SNHLY and CDR2 is FYNNEI. The CDR3 sequence is CASSDENNQPQHF. The CDR3 nucleotides are TGTGCCAGCAGTGACGAAAACAATCAGCCCCAGCATTTT. The full variable domain, with the rest looked up from reference TRBV2 and TRBJ1-5, is EPEVTQTPSHQVTQMGQEVILRCVPISNHLYFYWYRQILGQKVEFLVSFYNNEISEKSEIFDDQFSVERPDGSNFTLKIRSTKLEDSAMYFCASSDENNQPQHFGDGTRLSIL.

The V gene is TRBV5-1, the J gene TRBJ1-5; D possibly corresponds to TRBD1 (6 bases). Per germline, CDR1 SGHRS and CDR2 YFSETQ. The CDR3 consists of 15 residues. V dropped 4 bases and J dropped 0 bases, with 11 bases sitting between them. The CDR3 spells CASSPDSFSNQPQHF. The CDR3 nucleotides are TGCGCCAGCAGCCCGGACAGCTTTAGCAATCAGCCCCAGCATTTT. Together with reference TRBV5-1 and TRBJ1-5, the CDR3 gives the full variable domain: KAGVTQTPRYLIKTRGQQVTLSCSPISGHRSVSWYQQTPGQGLQFLFEYFSETQRNKGNFPGRFSGRQFSNSRSEMNVSTLELGDSALYLCASSPDSFSNQPQHFGDGTRLSIL.

This chain links TRBV5-1 with TRBJ2-1; D could derive from TRBD1 or TRBD2 (5 bases each). The CDR3 is made up of 15 amino acids. CDR1 and CDR2 (germline): SGHRS, YFSETQ. V lost 0 bases, J lost 0 bases, and 7 bases lay in between. Here the CDR3 reads CASSLEGSSYNEQFF. For the CDR3, the DNA is TGCGCCAGCAGCTTGGAGGGGAGCTCCTACAATGAGCAGTTCTTC.

The gene calls are TRBV30 and TRBJ1-5, with TRBD1 matching over 9 bases. The CDR3 length is 13 residues. The germline V gene encodes CDR1 GTSNPN and CDR2 SVGIG (reference sequence). The J segment lost 10 bases and the V segment lost 3 bases, leaving 7 bases of the junction unmatched. CDR3 nucleotides: TGTGCCTGGAGAGCCGGGACAGGGCGTCCCCAGCATTTT. This encodes CAWRAGTGRPQHF.

The chain combines TRBV10-3 with TRBJ2-7; 7 nucleotides agree with TRBD1. The V and J ends lost 11 bases and 0 bases, in that order; junction bases with no gene match: 7. The CDR3 spans 13 residues. The germline gives CDR1 ENHRY, CDR2 SYGVKD. The CDR3 is CASSTGSSYEQYF. CDR3 DNA: TGTGCCTCATCGACAGGGAGCTCCTACGAGCAGTACTTC.

This chain uses TRBV19 with TRBJ2-7; TRBD2 might be the D (6 bases). The CDR3 runs to 14 residues. V was trimmed by 6 bases and J by 2 bases, leaving 14 bases between them. Germline V gene data show CDR1 as LNHDA and CDR2 as SQIVND (reference sequence). The DNA of the CDR3 is TGTGCCAGTAGGACATCGGGAGTCGCCTACGAGCAGTACTTC. Its protein product is CASRTSGVAYEQYF.

The J gene is TRBJ1-4, the V gene TRBV6-1, with 9 bases lining up with TRBD1. The ends lost 4 bases at V and 6 bases at J; junction bases unmatched: 6. The CDR3 is 15 residues long. Per germline, CDR1 MNHNS and CDR2 SASEGT. CDR3 loop: CASSGPDRGDEKLFF. The DNA of the CDR3 is TGTGCCAGCAGTGGCCCCGACAGGGGGGATGAAAAACTGTTTTTT.

This clone was seen only a few times. This rearrangement joins TRBV5-4 to TRBJ2-7; D is possibly TRBD1 or TRBD2 (5 bases each). This CDR3 is built from 13 residues. Germline lookup yields CDR1 SGHNT and CDR2 YYREEE (reference sequence). With 3 bases removed from V and 2 bases from J, the gap between germline ends came to 9 bases. The DNA of the CDR3 is TGTGCCAGCAGCTCGGGACCTACCTACGAGCAGTACTTC. Its protein product is CASSSGPTYEQYF.

The rearrangement joins TRBV6-5 to TRBJ1-6, with D possibly being TRBD1 (5 bases). The CDR3 totals 13 residues. Deletions cut 6 bases from V and 7 bases from J, with 10 bases between. Germline V gives CDR1 MNHEY, CDR2 SVGAGI. CDR3 nucleotide sequence: TGTGCCAGCAGCATCGACAGAAATTCACCCCTCCACTTT. Protein sequence: CASSIDRNSPLHF.

The chain joins TRBV7-9 to TRBJ1-3; 7 positions match TRBD1. The V and J ends lost 2 bases and 0 bases, in that order; junction bases with no gene match: 1. CDR1 SEHNR and CDR2 FQNEAQ come from the germline V gene (reference sequence). CDR3 length: 15 amino acids. The CDR3 nucleotides are TGTGCCAGCAGCTTATCAGGGGGCTCTGGAAACACCATATATTTT. It is translated as CASSLSGGSGNTIYF.